A selection of T cell receptor beta chains follows, all from one sample in a study of beta chain features in type 1 diabetes. TCRdb keeps only in-frame clones here, not all; method: immunoSEQ multiplex PCR. The sample contains over 200,000 clones, 11% of which appear only once. Sequenced: naive CD4+ T cells from blood. Source of these receptors: a man aged 25-40 years with type 1 diabetes. Both conserved end residues are part of each CDR3. The D gene is left open where the match is weak. Size values are once, few and many counts, or a class for expanded clones, and some rows have none.

clone_size,j_call,v_call,d_call,cdr3_aa,cdr3_nt
.,TRBJ2-1,TRBV28,TRBD2,CASESGGLGDNEQFF,TGTGCCAGTGAATCGGGGGGGCTGGGTGACAATGAGCAGTTCTTC
few,TRBJ2-1,TRBV5-1,.,CASSPPGSGNEQFF,TGCGCCAGCAGTCCCCCGGGGTCGGGCAATGAGCAGTTCTTC
few,TRBJ2-7,TRBV21-1,.,CASSKAYRGHEQYF,TGTGCCAGCAGCAAAGCTTACAGGGGCCACGAGCAGTACTTC
few,TRBJ1-4,TRBV7-2,.,CASSLAPGSNEKLFF,TGTGCCAGCAGCTTAGCGCCGGGTTCTAATGAAAAACTGTTTTTT
few,TRBJ1-1,TRBV5-4,.,CASSRTSNTEAFF,TGTGCCAGCAGCCGGACATCGAACACTGAAGCTTTCTTT
.,TRBJ2-1,TRBV19,.,CASSMRANNEQFF,TGTGCCAGTAGTATGAGGGCGAACAATGAGCAGTTCTTC
few,TRBJ1-5,TRBV28,.,CASSFFGVQPQHF,TGTGCCAGCAGTTTCTTTGGAGTTCAGCCCCAGCATTTT
few,TRBJ2-7,TRBV6-5,.,CASSPPGSSSYEQYF,TGTGCCAGCAGTCCCCCGGGGAGTAGCTCCTACGAGCAGTACTTC
.,TRBJ1-1,TRBV12-5,.,CASGLRENEAFF,TGTGCTAGTGGTTTACGGGAAAATGAAGCTTTCTTT
few,TRBJ2-3,TRBV9,.,CASSARGAGTDTQYF,TGTGCCAGCAGCGCACGGGGGGCCGGCACAGATACGCAGTATTTT
.,TRBJ1-1,TRBV5-1,TRBD1,CASSKQGSDTEAFF,TGCGCCAGCAGCAAACAGGGGAGCGACACTGAAGCTTTCTTT
.,TRBJ1-2,TRBV28,TRBD1,CASRSTGEGYTF,TGTGCCAGCAGATCGACAGGGGAGGGCTACACCTTC
.,TRBJ1-5,TRBV2,.,CASSGSDSNQPQHF,TGTGCCAGCAGTGGGTCAGATAGCAATCAGCCCCAGCATTTT
few,TRBJ2-2,TRBV18,.,CASSPGGQGNTGELFF,TGTGCCAGCTCACCTGGAGGGCAGGGGAACACCGGGGAGCTGTTTTTT
few,TRBJ2-7,TRBV11-1,TRBD1,CASSSGQGTEQYF,TGTGCCAGCAGCTCAGGACAGGGCACCGAGCAGTACTTC
few,TRBJ1-4,TRBV27,.,CASSPRMDSREKLFF,TGTGCCAGCAGCCCTCGGATGGACTCTAGGGAAAAACTGTTTTTT
few,TRBJ2-4,TRBV4-2,TRBD1,CASSQDRATKNIQYF,TGTGCCAGCAGCCAGGACAGGGCGACCAAAAACATTCAGTACTTC
few,TRBJ2-1,TRBV19,.,CATGTSYNSGQFF,TGTGCCACGGGGACATCTTACAATTCGGGGCAGTTCTTC
few,TRBJ2-3,TRBV5-5,TRBD2,CASSSLAGGADTQYF,TGTGCCAGCAGCTCACTAGCGGGGGGTGCAGATACGCAGTATTTT
.,TRBJ2-3,TRBV5-4,.,CASSLILDASTDTQYF,TGTGCCAGCAGCTTAATCCTAGATGCTAGCACAGATACGCAGTATTTT
few,TRBJ2-4,TRBV7-2,.,CASSQTGGNIQYF,TGTGCCAGCAGCCAGACCGGGGGAAACATTCAGTACTTC
.,TRBJ2-7,TRBV5-1,TRBD1,CASSLEATGAHEQYF,TGCGCCAGCAGCCTTGAAGCCACAGGGGCGCACGAGCAGTACTTC
few,TRBJ2-7,TRBV7-9,.,CASSPRRSAYEQYF,TGTGCCAGCAGCCCCCGGCGCAGCGCCTACGAGCAGTACTTC
.,TRBJ2-7,TRBV18,TRBD1,CASSPWTGIESEQYF,TGTGCCAGCTCACCATGGACAGGGATAGAATCCGAGCAGTACTTC
few,TRBJ1-1,TRBV6-5,.,CASSGGIMNTEAFF,TGTGCCAGCAGTGGAGGGATTATGAACACTGAAGCTTTCTTT
few,TRBJ2-7,TRBV6-5,TRBD2,CASSYASGGPYEQYF,TGTGCCAGCAGTTACGCAAGCGGGGGGCCTTACGAGCAGTACTTC
few,TRBJ1-1,TRBV19,TRBD1,CASRTGVNTEAFF,TGTGCCTCCAGGACAGGGGTGAACACTGAAGCTTTCTTT
few,TRBJ2-3,TRBV9,.,CASSVALTTDTQYF,TGTGCCAGCAGCGTAGCCCTGACTACAGATACGCAGTATTTT
few,TRBJ2-7,TRBV7-2,TRBD2,CASSPGLAGDYSYEQYF,TGTGCCAGCAGCCCTGGACTAGCGGGGGACTACTCCTACGAGCAGTACTTC
few,TRBJ2-4,TRBV11-2,.,CASSLRNIQYF,TGTGCCAGCAGCTTACGAAACATTCAGTACTTC
.,TRBJ2-3,TRBV4-2,TRBD1,CASATGVTDTQYF,TGTGCCAGCGCAACAGGGGTAACAGATACGCAGTATTTT
.,TRBJ2-1,TRBV18,.,CASSPSTLSSYNEQFF,TGTGCCAGCTCACCCTCTACTTTGAGCTCCTACAATGAGCAGTTCTTC
few,TRBJ1-1,TRBV7-6,.,CASSPGHPNTEAFF,TGTGCCAGCAGCCCGGGACACCCGAACACTGAAGCTTTCTTT
.,TRBJ2-1,TRBV28,.,CASRTLNRAAEQFF,TGTGCCAGCAGAACTCTTAACAGGGCTGCTGAGCAGTTCTTC
.,TRBJ2-2,TRBV6-5,TRBD2,CASSSLAGSTGELFF,TGTGCCAGCAGTTCCCTAGCGGGGAGTACCGGGGAGCTGTTTTTT
few,TRBJ2-3,TRBV18,.,CASTSTDTQYF,TGTGCCAGCACTAGCACAGATACGCAGTATTTT
few,TRBJ2-7,TRBV7-8,TRBD1,CASSLDSRGRPHEQYF,TGTGCCAGCAGCTTAGATTCGAGGGGGCGACCCCACGAGCAGTACTTC
few,TRBJ1-2,TRBV30,.,CAWSNLAGVGYTF,TGTGCCTGGAGTAACTTAGCAGGGGTTGGCTACACCTTC
few,TRBJ2-7,TRBV30,.,CAWRDSLGRAGEQYF,TGTGCCTGGAGGGATTCGTTGGGCCGGGCGGGGGAGCAGTACTTC
few,TRBJ2-7,TRBV7-9,TRBD2,CASSLAYASGGYEQYF,TGTGCCAGCAGCTTAGCGTATGCTAGCGGGGGGTACGAGCAGTACTTC
.,TRBJ2-1,TRBV10-3,.,CAISGSLNEQFF,TGTGCCATCAGTGGGTCTTTAAATGAGCAGTTCTTC
few,TRBJ2-5,TRBV9,.,CASSVGLSRQETQYF,TGTGCCAGCAGCGTAGGCCTTTCGCGGCAAGAGACCCAGTACTTC
few,TRBJ2-3,TRBV5-4,.,CASSMAVTDTQYF,TGTGCCAGCAGCATGGCAGTCACAGATACGCAGTATTTT
many,TRBJ2-1,TRBV30,.,CAWSLLNEQFF,TGTGCCTGGAGTCTATTGAATGAGCAGTTCTTC
few,TRBJ1-4,TRBV6-1,.,CAVGGFELFF,TGTGCCGTCGGGGGATTCGAACTGTTTTTT
few,TRBJ2-7,TRBV28,TRBD2,CASSLWQRGDAEQYF,TGTGCCAGCAGTTTATGGCAGCGGGGTGACGCCGAGCAGTACTTC
.,TRBJ1-5,TRBV19,.,CASSIEAGMNQPQHF,TGTGCCAGTAGTATAGAGGCGGGGATGAATCAGCCCCAGCATTTT
few,TRBJ2-1,TRBV5-4,.,CASSGGTVLNEQFF,TGTGCCAGCAGCGGGGGGACAGTTCTCAATGAGCAGTTCTTC
.,TRBJ2-2,TRBV11-1,.,CASSYRTIGELFF,TGTGCCAGCAGCTACCGGACAATCGGGGAGCTGTTTTTT
.,TRBJ2-5,TRBV10-3,.,CAISDSRVEETQYF,TGTGCCATCAGTGACAGCAGGGTCGAAGAGACCCAGTACTTC